This TCR beta chain was recovered during a study of tumor-infiltrating lymphocytes in localized non-small cell lung cancer. In the case of this clone: Its antigen is undetermined.

Study results and caveats: Recurrence-free survival showed no association with tumor T-cell fraction. Each assay used a separate piece of the same tissue. No T-cell fraction difference was seen between IM1 and IM2 tumors.

Method: immunoSEQ multiplex PCR; TCRdb's copy keeps in-frame clones and lacks some. Of thousands of clones in the sample, 77% were seen once. In germline, CDR1 is SGHTA, CDR2 FQGNSA. Trimming took off 3 bases at V and 0 bases at J, with 3 bases between the two ends. CDR3 length: 14 residues. The sequencing sample was made of lung tumor tissue. This sequence originates from a human donor with non-small cell lung cancer. The chain joins TRBV7-2 to TRBJ2-6, with D unclear. The CDR3 DNA reads as TGTGCCAGCAGCTTGGGCTCTGGGGCCAACGTCCTGACTTTC. Its protein product is CASSLGSGANVLTF.